A single sample is the source of the 15 T cell receptor beta chains below, sequenced in a study of T-cell reconstitution after alpha-beta-depleted transplantation in children. TCRbeta library construction was performed incorporating unique molecular identifiers. TCRdb processed the PCR reads anew with MiXCR; each CDR3 protein has one entry. The table includes 85,000 to 120,000 distinct CDR3 sequences, around 7% detected once. The starting material was PBMCs, obtained before TCRalphabeta/CD19-depleted stem cell transplant. The source of these receptors is a boy younger than 10 with acute lymphoblastic leukemia, due to receive a stem cell transplant.

This clonotype was observed many times. The chain recombines TRBV6-5 with TRBJ2-7, with 10 bases identical to TRBD1. Germline assignment: CDR1 MNHEY and CDR2 SVGAGI. The CDR3 contains 15 residues. V was pared by 0 bases and J by 2 bases, with 1 base of the junction left unmatched. CDR3 residues: CASSYSGQGAYEQYF. The CDR3 bases are TGTGCCAGCAGTTACTCTGGACAGGGGGCCTACGAGCAGTACTTC.

This clonotype was recorded at least ten times. The gene calls are TRBV4-3 and TRBJ1-6, with D tentatively TRBD1 (5 bases). The CDR3 contains 15 residues. V was shortened by 0 bases and J by 10 bases, with 13 bases between the two germline ends. Germline-derived CDR1 and CDR2 are LGHNA and YSLEER. CDR3 coding DNA: TGCGCCAGCAGCCAAGATCGGGGGAGGTTCTCACCCCTCCACTTT. Amino acids: CASSQDRGRFSPLHF.

This chain uses TRBV7-9 with TRBJ2-5; weak D call: TRBD2 (7 bases). The CDR3 has 15 residues. Trimming shortened V by 3 bases and J by 5 bases, and 16 bases separated the two germline ends. From germline, CDR1 is SEHNR and CDR2 FQNEAQ (reference sequence). The CDR3 nucleotides read TGTGCCAGCAGCTTTCTGACGGGGGGCGGGGAGACCCAGTACTTC. This codes for CASSFLTGGGETQYF.

This clonotype has only a few counts. V and J are TRBV6-5 and TRBJ1-6; D not certain. The CDR3 consists of 16 residues. Trimming stripped 2 bases from V and 2 bases from J, with 10 bases between. CDR1 is MNHEY, CDR2 SVGAGI, per germline. The DNA for the CDR3 is TGTGCCAGCAGTTACGAGGGAGTACCCTATAATTCACCCCTCCACTTT. It specifies CASSYEGVPYNSPLHF.

As DNA, the CDR3 is TGTGCCAGTAGTAGGACAGGGGGCAATCAGCCCCAGCATTTT. Residues: CASSRTGGNQPQHF. This chain joins TRBV19 and TRBJ1-5, with 9 bases lining up with TRBD1. V dropped 4 bases and J dropped 2; count of bases not matched to a gene: 0. The CDR3 length is 14 residues. Germline V CDR1 and CDR2: LNHDA, SQIVND (reference sequence).

This clonotype was picked up a small number of times. The J gene is TRBJ2-1, the V gene TRBV7-2, with D perhaps TRBD1 (7 bases). This CDR3 region has 16 residues. Trimming removed 5 bases at V and 1 base at J, with 15 bases between. The germline CDR1 and CDR2 sequences are SGHTA and FQGNSA. CDR3 in DNA: TGTGCCAGCAGCCTCCTATCAGGGGGGTCCTACAATGAGCAGTTCTTC. Amino acids: CASSLLSGGSYNEQFF.

This clonotype was seen at least ten times. The rearrangement uses TRBV4-1 and TRBJ1-6, with D unresolved. This CDR3 comprises 17 residues. Germline CDR1 reads MGHRA; CDR2 reads YSYEKL. Trimming pared 0 bases from V and 0 bases from J, leaving 9 bases between. The CDR3 reads CASSQESTNSYNSPLHF. Here the CDR3 DNA reads TGCGCCAGCAGCCAAGAGTCCACCAACTCCTATAATTCACCCCTCCACTTT.

The genes are TRBV12-3 or TRBV12-4 and TRBJ2-2, with D unclear. The CDR3 is 14 residues long. Trimming pared 7 bases from V and 1 base from J, leaving 10 bases between. DNA for the CDR3: TGTGCCAGCACCCCTGCACTGAACACCGGGGAGCTGTTTTTT. Residues: CASTPALNTGELFF.

This clonotype was recorded at least ten times. The chain has TRBV29-1 and TRBJ2-3; the match to TRBD1 covers 8 bases. The CDR3 totals 13 residues. In germline, CDR1 is SQVTM, CDR2 ANQGSEA. V lost 7 bases to trimming and J lost 6 bases; unmatched junction nucleotides: 9. The CDR3 region has the DNA TGCAGCGGCTCCGCGGGACAGGACGATACGCAGTATTTT. It translates to CSGSAGQDDTQYF.

This clonotype was observed a handful of times. This chain uses TRBV5-1 with TRBJ2-3; 11 bases line up with TRBD2. Per germline, CDR1 SGHRS and CDR2 YFSETQ. The junction had 5 bases not matched to a gene; V was cut back by 0 bases and J by 2 bases. CDR3 length equals 17 residues. The CDR3 sequence is CASSLGSSGGTTDTQYF. CDR3 sequence (DNA): TGCGCCAGCAGCTTGGGCTCTAGCGGGGGGACCACAGATACGCAGTATTTT. Complete variable domain (other parts from reference TRBV5-1 and TRBJ2-3): KAGVTQTPRYLIKTRGQQVTLSCSPISGHRSVSWYQQTPGQGLQFLFEYFSETQRNKGNFPGRFSGRQFSNSRSEMNVSTLELGDSALYLCASSLGSSGGTTDTQYFGPGTRLTVL.

This clonotype occurred many times. The DNA for the CDR3 is TGCAGTGCTAGAGTTGCCAGTGGGGCCAACGTCCTGACTTTC. It codes for CSARVASGANVLTF. This rearrangement joins TRBV20-1 to TRBJ2-6; no definite D call. The CDR3 extends over 14 amino acids. Deletions cut 1 base from V and 3 bases from J, with 7 bases between. The V gene's germline CDR1 is DFQATT and CDR2 SNEGSKA (reference sequence).

Only a few counts were recorded for this clonotype. The chain is built from TRBV5-5 and TRBJ1-6, with D possibly matching TRBD1 (6 bases). The CDR3 has 15 residues. Germline CDR1 reads SGHKS; CDR2 reads YYEKEE (reference sequence). The V end was cut by 2 bases, the J end by 7 bases, with 13 bases between. The CDR3 DNA reads TGTGCCAGCAGCTTAAACAGGGCCCGGAATTCACCCCTCCACTTT. Translating gives CASSLNRARNSPLHF.

The genes are TRBV5-1 and TRBJ2-1; either TRBD1 or TRBD2 may fit D (5 bases each). This CDR3 has 16 amino acids. V lost 4 bases, J lost 5 bases, and 19 bases lay in between. Germline V gene lookup returns CDR1 SGHRS and CDR2 YFSETQ. CDR3 sequence reads: CASSPFWDGTDNEQFF. The CDR3 bases are TGCGCCAGCAGCCCCTTCTGGGACGGAACTGACAATGAGCAGTTCTTC.

Ten or more counts support this clonotype. The gene calls are TRBV19 and TRBJ2-1; D perhaps matches TRBD2 (5 bases). Looked up from germline, CDR1 is LNHDA and CDR2 is SQIVND (reference sequence). The CDR3 has 12 amino acids. The V and J ends lost 3 bases and 7 bases respectively, with 7 bases between them. CDR3 loop: CASSIEGNEQFF. In DNA form, the CDR3 reads TGTGCCAGTAGTATCGAGGGAAATGAGCAGTTCTTC. Full variable domain (rest looked up from reference TRBV19 and TRBJ2-1): DGGITQSPKYLFRKEGQNVTLSCEQNLNHDAMYWYRQDPGQGLRLIYYSQIVNDFQKGDIAEGYSVSREKKESFPLTVTSAQKNPTAFYLCASSIEGNEQFFGPGTRLTVL.

Concerning this clonotype: The germline gene is not matched at one end of the junction; a read error may be the cause. J is TRBJ2-1 and V is TRBV6-2 or TRBV6-3, with 8 bases identical to TRBD2. This CDR3 has 16 amino acids. The V gene's germline CDR1 is MNHEY and CDR2 SVGEGT. CDR3 sequence: CASSYSTGGLGNEEFF. DNA of the CDR3: TGTGCCAGCAGTTATTCGACGGGGGGGCTCGGGAATGAGGAGTTCTTC.